Listed below are T cell receptor beta chains from one sample, sequenced in a study of blood T cell repertoires in COVID-19. Data came from immunoSEQ multiplex PCR; TCRdb stores just in-frame clones and leaves some out. The table lists about 320,000 clones, 70% to 90% of them singletons. The sequenced material came from PBMCs or T cells enriched from blood (not recorded which). The receptors were gathered from a woman aged 30 to 39 who had recovered from COVID-19. The CDR3 runs from the conserved cysteine through the conserved F or W. A D gene is named only where the DNA matches it firmly. Size is omitted from some rows. Given values are once, few, many or a class for expanded clones.

d_call: NA
v_call: TRBV4-1
j_call: TRBJ1-1
cdr3_length: 12
clone_size: NA
cdr3_nt: TGCGCCAGCAGCGGCAGGAACACTGAAGCTTTCTTT
cdr3_aa: CASSGRNTEAFF

d_call: NA
v_call: TRBV3-1/TRBV3-2
j_call: TRBJ2-1
cdr3_length: 15
clone_size: NA
cdr3_nt: TGTGCCAGCAGCCAAGCGGGGGTTGGGTACAATGAGCAGTTCTTC
cdr3_aa: CASSQAGVGYNEQFF

d_call: TRBD2
v_call: TRBV5-8
j_call: TRBJ2-2
cdr3_length: 14
clone_size: NA
cdr3_nt: TGTGCCAGCAGCTTGCGGACTAGTGCCGGGGAGCTGTTTTTT
cdr3_aa: CASSLRTSAGELFF

d_call: NA
v_call: TRBV13
j_call: TRBJ1-3
cdr3_length: 16
clone_size: NA
cdr3_nt: TGTGCCAGCAGACCTTCCACAGGGATTTCTGGAAACACCATATATTTT
cdr3_aa: CASRPSTGISGNTIYF

d_call: NA
v_call: TRBV30
j_call: TRBJ1-5
cdr3_length: 13
clone_size: once
cdr3_nt: TGTGCCTGGAGTGTACAGGGTAATCAGCCCCAGCATTTT
cdr3_aa: CAWSVQGNQPQHF

d_call: TRBD1
v_call: TRBV5-1
j_call: TRBJ2-2
cdr3_length: 15
clone_size: once
cdr3_nt: TGCGCCAGCAGCCGAGGGACAGGGGGCATCGGGGAGCTGTTTTTT
cdr3_aa: CASSRGTGGIGELFF

d_call: TRBD2
v_call: TRBV9
j_call: TRBJ2-3
cdr3_length: 17
clone_size: NA
cdr3_nt: TGTGCCAGCAGCGTAGGTTCAGCGGGGGGCCACACAGATACGCAGTATTTT
cdr3_aa: CASSVGSAGGHTDTQYF

d_call: NA
v_call: TRBV27
j_call: TRBJ2-7
cdr3_length: 12
clone_size: many
cdr3_nt: TGTGCCAGCAGTCCCCTCCCTTACGAGCAGTACTTC
cdr3_aa: CASSPLPYEQYF

d_call: NA
v_call: TRBV7-8
j_call: TRBJ1-2
cdr3_length: 14
clone_size: NA
cdr3_nt: TGTGCCAGCAGCTTAGGGGACACAAACTATGGCTACACCTTC
cdr3_aa: CASSLGDTNYGYTF

d_call: TRBD1
v_call: TRBV7-2
j_call: TRBJ1-5
cdr3_length: 14
clone_size: NA
cdr3_nt: TGTGCCAGCAGCAGGGGACAGGCAAATCAGCCCCAGCATTTT
cdr3_aa: CASSRGQANQPQHF

d_call: NA
v_call: TRBV19
j_call: TRBJ1-1
cdr3_length: 17
clone_size: NA
cdr3_nt: TGTGCCAGTAGTATATACGGTCTGGGGGGATTGAACACTGAAGCTTTCTTT
cdr3_aa: CASSIYGLGGLNTEAFF

d_call: TRBD1
v_call: TRBV3-1/TRBV3-2
j_call: TRBJ1-2
cdr3_length: 15
clone_size: NA
cdr3_nt: TGTGCCAGCAGCCAGGCCCCGGGACAGGGTTATGGCTACACCTTC
cdr3_aa: CASSQAPGQGYGYTF

d_call: NA
v_call: TRBV4-1
j_call: TRBJ2-1
cdr3_length: 13
clone_size: NA
cdr3_nt: TGCGCCAGCAGCCAATACACCCCACATGAGCAGTTCTTC
cdr3_aa: CASSQYTPHEQFF

d_call: NA
v_call: TRBV4-1
j_call: TRBJ1-2
cdr3_length: 13
clone_size: few
cdr3_nt: TGCGCCAGCAGCCTGCAGGGTAATGATGGCTACACCTTC
cdr3_aa: CASSLQGNDGYTF

d_call: NA
v_call: TRBV11-2
j_call: TRBJ1-5
cdr3_length: 18
clone_size: NA
cdr3_nt: TGTGCCAGCAGCTTAGGGATTGAGAGGGGGAGTAGCAATCAGCCCCAGCATTTT
cdr3_aa: CASSLGIERGSSNQPQHF

d_call: TRBD1
v_call: TRBV2
j_call: TRBJ1-2
cdr3_length: 14
clone_size: few
cdr3_nt: TGTGCCAGCGGATGGGGACAGGGGGCCACTGGCTACACCTTC
cdr3_aa: CASGWGQGATGYTF